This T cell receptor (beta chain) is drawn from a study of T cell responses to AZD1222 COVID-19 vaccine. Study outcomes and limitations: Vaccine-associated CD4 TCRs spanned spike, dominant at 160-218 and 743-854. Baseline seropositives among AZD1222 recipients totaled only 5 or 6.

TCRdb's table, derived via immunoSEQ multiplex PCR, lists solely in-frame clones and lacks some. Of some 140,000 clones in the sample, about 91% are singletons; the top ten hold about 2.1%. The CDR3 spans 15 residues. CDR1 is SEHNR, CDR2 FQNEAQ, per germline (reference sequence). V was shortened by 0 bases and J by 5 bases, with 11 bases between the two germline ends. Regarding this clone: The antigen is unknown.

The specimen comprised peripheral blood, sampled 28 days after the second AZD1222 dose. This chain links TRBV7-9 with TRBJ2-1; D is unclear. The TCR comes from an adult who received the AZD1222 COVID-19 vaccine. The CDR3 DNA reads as TGTGCCAGCAGCTTAGCGTTAGTCTGGGACAATGAGCAGTTCTTC. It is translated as CASSLALVWDNEQFF.